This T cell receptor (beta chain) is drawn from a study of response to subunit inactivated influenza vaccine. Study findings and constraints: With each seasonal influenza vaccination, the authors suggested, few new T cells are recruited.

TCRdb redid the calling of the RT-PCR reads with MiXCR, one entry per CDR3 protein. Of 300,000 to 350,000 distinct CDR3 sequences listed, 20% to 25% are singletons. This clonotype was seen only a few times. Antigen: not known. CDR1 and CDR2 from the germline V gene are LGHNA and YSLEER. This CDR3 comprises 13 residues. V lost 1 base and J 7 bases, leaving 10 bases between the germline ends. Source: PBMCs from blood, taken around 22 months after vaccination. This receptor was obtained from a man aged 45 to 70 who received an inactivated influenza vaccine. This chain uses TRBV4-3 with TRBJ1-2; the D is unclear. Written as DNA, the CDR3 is TGCGCCAGCAGCCAAGCTGGCGTCGGTGGCTACACCTTC. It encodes CASSQAGVGGYTF.